The clone carrying this TCR beta chain was picked up many times. Its cognate antigen is unknown. This sample was included in a study of early T cells in non-severe SARS-CoV-2 infection. Study-wide findings and caveats: The study's VDJdb matching favored anti-spike CD8 responses and missed private and CD4 specificities.

Individual cDNA molecules received unique molecular identifiers during library preparation. MiXCR, run by TCRdb on the 5' RACE reads, gives a single entry per CDR3 protein. The data hold 27,000 or so distinct CDR3 sequences, with under 5% observed a single time. Sequencing used whole blood. This TCR was sampled from an adult who was a healthcare worker with PCR-confirmed SARS-CoV-2 infection or an uninfected control (not recorded which).

CDR3 region: CASSPTGSWETQYF. CDR3 nucleotide sequence: TGCGCCAGCAGCCCAACAGGGTCTTGGGAGACCCAGTACTTC. The chain carries TRBV5-1 and TRBJ2-5, with D possibly TRBD1 on 6 matching bases. Trimming shortened V by 4 bases and J by 5 bases, and 15 bases separated the two germline ends. The germline CDR1 and CDR2 sequences are SGHRS and YFSETQ. CDR3 length equals 14 residues.